A selection of T cell receptor beta chains follows, all from one sample in a study of T cell repertoires in cytomegalovirus infection. TCRdb re-analysed the reads in MiXCR, keeping a single row per CDR3 protein. The table shows about half a million distinct CDR3 sequences, with 30% to 40% occurring only once. No cognate antigen is known for these TCRs. The material was cultured PBMCs, obtained from culture after CMV antigen stimulation. All receptors derive from a human donor in good health (CMV status not recorded). Some clones in this sample may be carry-over from other donors' samples. The conserved cysteine and the conserved F or W are not part of the CDR3 here.

V gene: TRBV7-9
J gene: TRBJ1-2
CDR3 protein: ASSEWGQEGYGYT

V gene: TRBV7-9
J gene: TRBJ2-5
CDR3 protein: ASSYGGRPETQY

V gene: TRBV20-1
J gene: TRBJ2-1
CDR3 protein: SAVTSANYNEQF

V gene: TRBV18
J gene: TRBJ2-1
CDR3 protein: ASSPRGLEINEQF

V gene: TRBV28
J gene: TRBJ2-1
CDR3 protein: ASASGNPREQF

V gene: TRBV6-1
J gene: TRBJ1-5
CDR3 protein: ASSLQGAASNQPQH

V gene: TRBV7-2
J gene: TRBJ1-1
CDR3 protein: ASSPQWNTEAF

V gene: TRBV7-9
J gene: TRBJ2-3
CDR3 protein: ASSDSDTQY

V gene: TRBV24-1
J gene: TRBJ2-6
CDR3 protein: ATTTGAGANVLT

V gene: TRBV11-3
J gene: TRBJ1-1
CDR3 protein: ASIGDTWDLNTEAF

V gene: TRBV4-3
J gene: TRBJ2-5
CDR3 protein: ASSQEAVGETQY

V gene: TRBV7-2
J gene: TRBJ2-3
CDR3 protein: ASNVGGGTQY

V gene: TRBV7-2
J gene: TRBJ2-1
CDR3 protein: ASSLGQDSGSVQF

V gene: TRBV4-3
J gene: TRBJ1-1
CDR3 protein: ASSQDLNPVTEAF

V gene: TRBV7-2
J gene: TRBJ1-2
CDR3 protein: ASSLLGSYGYT

V gene: TRBV10-3
J gene: TRBJ2-3
CDR3 protein: AISGGFTDTQY

V gene: TRBV7-2
J gene: TRBJ2-3
CDR3 protein: ASASGRVTDTQY

V gene: TRBV5-4
J gene: TRBJ2-1
CDR3 protein: ASSLDWTSTNEQF

V gene: TRBV19
J gene: TRBJ2-4
CDR3 protein: ASSIGYRGQEAKNIQY

V gene: TRBV2
J gene: TRBJ2-3
CDR3 protein: ASSNGGSTDTQY

V gene: TRBV29-1
J gene: TRBJ2-7
CDR3 protein: SAVGTSGIGSYEQY

V gene: TRBV6-6
J gene: TRBJ2-3
CDR3 protein: ASSRTLLWY

V gene: TRBV6-8
J gene: TRBJ2-5
CDR3 protein: ASSSGQRSRWETQY

V gene: TRBV7-2
J gene: TRBJ2-5
CDR3 protein: ASSLGLAVGETQY

V gene: TRBV28
J gene: TRBJ2-4
CDR3 protein: ASSAGLYGY

V gene: TRBV6-2/TRBV6-3
J gene: TRBJ2-1
CDR3 protein: ASSYRGLAGDNEQF

V gene: TRBV10-1
J gene: TRBJ2-3
CDR3 protein: ASSDAVGGADTQY

V gene: TRBV12-3/TRBV12-4
J gene: TRBJ1-1
CDR3 protein: ASSFSPFDVNTEAF

V gene: TRBV20-1
J gene: TRBJ2-7
CDR3 protein: SAPGTSGYYEQY

V gene: TRBV7-9
J gene: TRBJ2-1
CDR3 protein: ASSLPSPMNEQF

V gene: TRBV4-1
J gene: TRBJ2-4
CDR3 protein: ASSQLPGQVLAKNIQY

V gene: TRBV12-3/TRBV12-4
J gene: TRBJ1-2
CDR3 protein: ASSLSGANYGYT

V gene: TRBV5-1
J gene: TRBJ2-6
CDR3 protein: ASSSTGTGANVLT

V gene: TRBV7-9
J gene: TRBJ1-6
CDR3 protein: ASTQPASRDYDSPLH

V gene: TRBV5-8
J gene: TRBJ2-3
CDR3 protein: ASSFDRGPATQY

V gene: TRBV7-6
J gene: TRBJ2-1
CDR3 protein: ASSLAVGKSDEQF

V gene: TRBV7-6
J gene: TRBJ1-4
CDR3 protein: ASSLDAGKKEKLF